This T cell receptor (beta chain) was sequenced during a study of blood T cell repertoires in COVID-19. Study-level information: Some COVID-19 samples were acute and others convalescent; all came from the United States, Italy and Spain. PBMCs, B-cell-depleted T cells, or T cells provided the cDNA or gDNA that made up the material.

The CDR3 runs 14 residues. The germline V gene has CDR1 LNHDA and CDR2 SQIVND (reference sequence). The J segment lost 8 bases and the V segment lost 7 bases, leaving 9 bases of the junction unmatched. As originally analysed: Amplifying reference gene primers gave estimates of nucleated cell counts. Clones were read by immunoSEQ multiplex PCR, and TCRdb kept only the in-frame ones, dropping some. The V and J calls and clone size are taken from that table; D and trimming were inferred from the DNA. The sample has some 340,000 clones; 80% to 90% are singletons. The origin of this receptor is a man aged 30 to 39 with active or convalescent COVID-19. The rearrangement links TRBV19 to TRBJ2-1; 9 bases align to TRBD1. Sequencing was done on a sample of peripheral blood. The DNA for the CDR3 is TGTGCCAGTATTCCGACAGGGGGGAACGATGAGCAGTTCTTC. Translating it yields CASIPTGGNDEQFF.